This TCR beta chain was captured by sequencing in a study of blood T cell repertoires in COVID-19. Study-level information: Acute and convalescent COVID-19 samples came from the United States, Italy and Spain.

Some clones are missing from TCRdb's copy, which holds only in-frame ones; the method was immunoSEQ multiplex PCR. The data hold approximately 240,000 clones, with around 85% observed a single time. V lost 6 bases to trimming and J lost 3 bases; unmatched junction nucleotides: 2. Looked up from germline, CDR1 is MNHEY and CDR2 is SVGAGI. The CDR3 covers 14 residues. This chain links TRBV6-5 with TRBJ2-3; 11 bases line up with TRBD1. Sequencing was done on a sample of peripheral blood. This receptor was taken from a woman in her twenties or thirties who had recovered from COVID-19. The CDR3 nucleotides read TGTGCCAGCAGGGACAGGGGGCCGACAGATACGCAGTATTTT. This codes for CASRDRGPTDTQYF.